This T cell receptor beta chain derives from a study of T-cell memory formation after mild COVID-19. Study background: Largely, the TCR clusters proved donor specific.

In this sample, this clonotype turned up many times. The CDR3 runs 12 residues. The germline V gene has CDR1 DFQATT and CDR2 SNEGSKA (reference sequence). V dropped 6 bases and J dropped 8 bases, with 17 bases sitting between them. After 5'RACE with constant-segment primers, TCR alpha and TCR beta cDNA libraries carrying sample barcodes and UMIs were obtained. TCRdb recomputed calls from the 5' RACE reads with MiXCR, one row per CDR3 protein. This repertoire shows nearly 40,000 distinct CDR3 sequences, around 6.1% found once; its top ten account for under 0.9%. The rearrangement links TRBV20-1 to TRBJ2-7; D might be TRBD1 or TRBD2, each matching 6 bases. This TCR derives from an adult who had mild COVID-19 (a few samples of this study predate the infection). Cell type and time point are not known. Sequencing input: PBMCs or a T cell subset sorted from them (not recorded which). The CDR3 region has the DNA TGCAGTGCAGGGGGGCAGCCCCCGAAGCAGTACTTC. Its translation: CSAGGQPPKQYF.